A single sample gave rise to the 13 T cell receptor beta chains below, sequenced in a study of molecular identifiers for immune sequencing clone quantification. TCRdb reprocessed the PCR reads via MiXCR and lists one record per CDR3 protein. The sample contains about 640,000 distinct CDR3 sequences, about 20% of which appear only once. The sequencing input was naive CD8+ T cells from blood, with Jurkat cell RNA spiked in. The subset was: FACS-sorted CD8+CD4-CCR7+CD45RA+ naive T cells. These receptors were obtained from a human donor in good health. Some libraries in this study had Jurkat cell RNA spiked in.

The CDR3 DNA reads TGTGCCAGCAGTTTCACCGGGGCCAGCCCAATTATGAACACTGAAGCTTTCTTT. Translation: CASSFTGASPIMNTEAFF. The V call is TRBV12-3 or TRBV12-4, the J call TRBJ1-1; D possibly corresponds to TRBD1 (5 bases). Trimming shortened V by 3 bases and J by 0 bases, and 20 bases separated the two germline ends. This CDR3 is 18 amino acids long.

As for this clonotype: This may arise from a read error, as a much more abundant clone is one base away. The chain is built from TRBV18 and TRBJ2-7, with D tentatively TRBD2 (6 bases). This CDR3 region has 14 residues. V shed 8 bases and J shed 3 bases, with 17 bases lying between them. Germline CDR1 KGHSH, CDR2 LQKENI. CDR3 coding DNA: TGTGCCAGCCCAGACTCCGGGACTCTCTACGAGCAGTACTTC. Protein product: CASPDSGTLYEQYF.

This clonotype showed up many times. This chain uses TRBV7-9 with TRBJ2-1; TRBD2 matches at 7 bases. The CDR3 sequence is 19 residues long. The ends lost 4 bases at V and 4 bases at J; junction bases unmatched: 19. Germline CDR1 reads SEHNR; CDR2 reads FQNEAQ (reference sequence). CDR3 coding DNA: TGTGCCAGCAGCTCAACCCGAACCACTTCTCGCGGGAGTTACAATGAGCAGTTCTTC. It translates to CASSSTRTTSRGSYNEQFF.

The chain carries TRBV29-1 and TRBJ2-7; D perhaps matches TRBD1 (6 bases). The germline V gene has CDR1 SQVTM and CDR2 ANQGSEA. The CDR3 is made up of 13 amino acids. The V gene lost 1 base and the J gene lost 2 bases, with 9 bases spanning the gap. CDR3 nucleotides: TGCAGCGTTGAAGGGTCAGGGGCCTACGAGCAGTACTTC. Its protein is CSVEGSGAYEQYF.

This clonotype was counted ten times or more. V gene TRBV4-1 combines with J gene TRBJ2-7; 8 bases map to TRBD2. From germline, CDR1 is MGHRA and CDR2 YSYEKL. The V and J ends lost 1 base and 4 bases, in that order; junction bases with no gene match: 9. The CDR3 consists of 16 residues. The CDR3 protein is CASSQVTTSEKYEQYF. DNA of the CDR3: TGCGCCAGCAGCCAAGTTACGACTAGCGAGAAGTACGAGCAGTACTTC.

This clonotype has a count of ten or more. V and J are TRBV6-2 or TRBV6-3 and TRBJ2-5; TRBD1 is a possible D gene (5 bases). Looked up from germline, CDR1 is MNHEY and CDR2 is SVGEGT. Trimming removed 9 bases at V and 5 bases at J, with 13 bases between. This CDR3 contains 12 residues. The CDR3 region has the DNA TGTGCCAGTAGCACAGGTCTGGAGACCCAGTACTTC. It specifies CASSTGLETQYF.

In the case of this clonotype: A much larger clonotype is one base distant, so this may be a read error. DNA of the CDR3: TGTGCCAGCAGTTCCGATCCCAGGGCCCTCGTCGAAAAACTGTTTTTT. It yields the protein CASSSDPRALVEKLFF. The chain has TRBV27 and TRBJ1-4; D is perhaps TRBD1 (5 bases). The CDR3 has 16 residues. V dropped 4 bases and J dropped 8 bases, with 20 bases sitting between them. Germline lookup yields CDR1 MNHEY and CDR2 SMNVEV (reference sequence).

This clonotype was seen more than once but under ten times. The J gene is TRBJ2-2, the V gene TRBV13; D might be TRBD1 or TRBD2, each matching 6 bases. The CDR3 consists of 16 residues. The V gene lost 1 base and the J gene lost 1 base, with 10 bases spanning the gap. Germline assignment: CDR1 PRHDT and CDR2 FYEKMQ (reference sequence). The CDR3 DNA sequence: TGTGCCAGCAGCTTAGTGGGGGGCGAGAACACCGGGGAGCTGTTTTTT. Its translation: CASSLVGGENTGELFF.

This clonotype was counted ten times or more. The rearrangement uses TRBV20-1 and TRBJ1-1; 10 bases are a match to TRBD1. This CDR3 has 13 residues. Germline V lookup: CDR1 DFQATT, CDR2 SNEGSKA (reference sequence). DNA of the CDR3: TGCAGCGCTCGGACAGGGGGGGGCACTGAAGCTTTCTTT. Protein sequence: CSARTGGGTEAFF.

In its sample, this clonotype was seen a few times. V usage is TRBV6-5 and J usage is TRBJ2-1; 9 bases map to TRBD2. The CDR3 runs to 15 residues. The ends lost 6 bases at V and 7 bases at J; junction bases unmatched: 10. CDR1 and CDR2 (germline): MNHEY, SVGAGI. The CDR3 DNA is TGTGCCAGCAGCCCGAGCGGGAGGCAAGGGAATGAGCAGTTCTTC. Translating it yields CASSPSGRQGNEQFF.

Only a few counts were recorded for this clonotype. V usage is TRBV4-1 and J usage is TRBJ2-1; possible D gene TRBD2, 5 bases. V lost 1 base and J lost 0, with 13 bases in between. CDR3 length equals 17 residues. Germline lookup yields CDR1 MGHRA and CDR2 YSYEKL. The DNA of the CDR3 is TGCGCCAGCAGCCAAGCCCCCGGGGTTAGCTCCTACAATGAGCAGTTCTTC. Encoded protein: CASSQAPGVSSYNEQFF.

On this clonotype: A read error is possible here, since a much larger clone lies one base away. The rearrangement joins TRBV29-1 to TRBJ2-1, with D tentatively TRBD2 (6 bases). V lost 7 bases and J 3 bases, leaving 10 bases between the germline ends. In germline, CDR1 is SQVTM, CDR2 ANQGSEA. CDR3 length equals 12 residues. The CDR3 coding sequence is TGCAGCGGGAGGACTAACTACAATGAGCAGTTCTTC. The encoded protein is CSGRTNYNEQFF.

V gene TRBV27 combines with J gene TRBJ2-2; D possibly corresponds to TRBD1 (5 bases). The CDR3 covers 15 residues. Trimming removed 3 bases at V and 6 bases at J, with 14 bases between. Germline V gene data show CDR1 as MNHEY and CDR2 as SMNVEV (reference sequence). For the CDR3, the DNA is TGTGCCAGCAGTTTTGCAGGGCTGGGCGCCGGGGAGCTGTTTTTT. Its translation is CASSFAGLGAGELFF.